The following is a TCR beta chain sequence with its context. The antigen is unknown. The sample belongs to a study of lymphopenia after photon versus proton radiotherapy. Study outcomes and limitations: Under photons, naive T cells and diversity fell while effector/memory populations rose. Post-nadir diversity loss with photons came from oligoclonal expansion, particularly CD8+ Temra cells.

Generated by immunoSEQ multiplex PCR, the TCRdb table keeps only in-frame clones and is missing some. In the table there are some 30,000 clones, 87% of which are singletons. Germline V CDR1 and CDR2: SGHRS, YFSETQ. V shed 0 bases, J shed 1 base, and the junction held 5 bases outside the gene matches. The CDR3 runs to 17 residues. The sequence derives from a woman aged 55-69 years with cholangiocarcinoma. Some clones in this sample may be carry-over from other donors' samples. This specimen was peripheral blood, taken from a patient treated with proton-based radiotherapy. The rearrangement links TRBV5-1 to TRBJ2-5, with 11 nucleotides matching TRBD2. The CDR3 DNA sequence: TGCGCCAGCAGCTTGGGGCTTGGGACTAGCGGCCAAGAGACCCAGTACTTC. This translates into CASSLGLGTSGQETQYF.